A single sample is the source of the 32 T cell receptor beta chains below, sequenced in a study of cytomegalovirus exposure and HLA in healthy donors (dated by TCRdb to 2017 to 2019). Library construction relied on the immunoSEQ multiplex PCR assay. For the multiplex PCR, a mixture combining 60 forward primers for TCR Vbeta segments and 13 reverse primers for TCR Jbeta segments was used. TCRdb carries this immuneACCESS record with in-frame sequences only. Its versions omit some clonotypes, under half of them owing to an unresolved V gene in the studies checked, with the rest unexplained. The sample table records 130,000 or so clones; roughly 79% of these occur just once. Around 1.9% of the sample comes from the top ten. Sequencing input: PBMCs. The origin of the receptors is a woman aged 35 to 49 in good health and CMV-seronegative.

The rearrangement links TRBV7-9 to TRBJ2-3, with 8 bases aligning to TRBD2. Germline lookup yields CDR1 SEHNR and CDR2 FQNEAQ (reference sequence). The ends lost 8 bases at V and 5 bases at J; junction bases unmatched: 0. The CDR3 has 11 residues. The CDR3 is CASRGGDTQYF. The CDR3, as DNA: TGTGCCAGCCGGGGGGGAGATACGCAGTATTTT.

The chain joins TRBV29-1 to TRBJ2-5; 8 bases align to TRBD1. Germline-derived CDR1 and CDR2 are SQVTM and ANQGSEA. The V segment lost 6 bases and the J segment 5 bases; nucleotides outside the gene matches: 8. The CDR3 is 13 amino acids. CDR3 residues: CSVGDRSMETQYF. The CDR3 bases are TGCAGCGTCGGGGACAGGTCGATGGAGACCCAGTACTTC.

The genes are TRBV7-6 and TRBJ2-3, with D maybe TRBD2 (5 bases). The V gene's germline CDR1 is SGHVS and CDR2 FNYEAQ. The CDR3 consists of 15 residues. The ends were cut back, 0 bases at V and 6 bases at J, with 13 bases in the middle. The CDR3 DNA reads as TGTGCCAGCAGCTTAGCGTCAGGCGGGCCTGATACGCAGTATTTT. Protein sequence: CASSLASGGPDTQYF.

This clone occurred a few times. The J gene is TRBJ2-7, the V gene TRBV4-2; TRBD1 agrees at 9 bases. Germline loops: CDR1 LGHNA, CDR2 YNFKEQ. This CDR3 spans 16 amino acids. Losses at the gene ends were 4 bases for V and 6 bases for J; bases not matched to a gene: 13. CDR3 sequence (DNA): TGTGCCAGCAGCCTCCGCGGAAGGACAGGGGCAAGCGAGCAGTACTTC. It codes for CASSLRGRTGASEQYF.

This clone was counted a few times. The J gene is TRBJ1-3, the V gene TRBV9, with TRBD1 as a possible D gene (5 bases). This CDR3 spans 14 amino acids. Trimming left V 3 bases short and J 4 bases short, with 11 bases between. Germline V gives CDR1 SGDLS, CDR2 YYNGEE. The CDR3 DNA is TGTGCCAGCAGCGCCGACAGTGGCGGAAACACCATATATTTT. This encodes CASSADSGGNTIYF. The variable domain in full, completed from reference TRBV9 and TRBJ1-3, reads DSGVTQTPKHLITATGQRVTLRCSPRSGDLSVYWYQQSLDQGLQFLIQYYNGEERAKGNILERFSAQQFPDLHSELNLSSLELGDSALYFCASSADSGGNTIYFGEGSWLTVV.

The chain links TRBV7-9 to TRBJ2-7, with D perhaps matching TRBD1 (6 bases). In germline, CDR1 is SEHNR, CDR2 FQNEAQ (reference sequence). The CDR3 covers 14 residues. V was clipped by 2 bases and J by 6 bases, with 14 bases between them. Here the CDR3 DNA reads TGTGCCAGCAGCTTATATTCAGGGGTGGGCGAGCAGTACTTC. It yields the protein CASSLYSGVGEQYF.

The chain uses TRBV2 and TRBJ1-5; 9 bases match TRBD1. Losses at the gene ends were 6 bases for V and 7 bases for J; bases not matched to a gene: 10. Germline V gives CDR1 SNHLY, CDR2 FYNNEI. The CDR3 is 15 residues long. The CDR3 sequence: CASRGTGFGEQPQHF. Written as DNA, the CDR3 is TGTGCCAGCAGGGGGACAGGGTTTGGGGAACAGCCCCAGCATTTT.

J is TRBJ1-6 and V is TRBV11-3; 7 bases map to TRBD1. V was pared by 5 bases and J by 3 bases, with 4 bases of the junction left unmatched. In germline, CDR1 is SGHNT, CDR2 YENEEA. This CDR3 has 15 residues. The CDR3 nucleotides read TGTGCCAGCAGCGTACGACAGGGCTATAATTCACCCCTCCACTTT. Translation gives CASSVRQGYNSPLHF.

The V gene is TRBV19, the J gene TRBJ1-1; 7 nucleotides line up with TRBD1. The junction had 6 bases not matched to a gene; V was cut back by 7 bases and J by 4 bases. Germline CDR1 is LNHDA and CDR2 is SQIVND (reference sequence). There are 13 residues in the CDR3. CDR3 in DNA: TGTGCCAGTACCAAACCAGGGGGCACTGAAGCTTTCTTT. Translated: CASTKPGGTEAFF.

The V gene is TRBV5-1, the J gene TRBJ2-4; 7 bases are a match to TRBD2. V lost 7 bases to trimming and J lost 0 bases; unmatched junction nucleotides: 4. There are 14 residues in the CDR3. Germline V gene sequence: CDR1 SGHRS, CDR2 YFSETQ. CDR3 protein: CASREEEAKNIQYF. The DNA of the CDR3 is TGCGCCAGCCGGGAGGAGGAAGCCAAAAACATTCAGTACTTC.

This clone was observed a few times. This chain uses TRBV19 with TRBJ2-2, with D perhaps TRBD2 (6 bases). Trimming stripped 8 bases from V and 0 bases from J, with 10 bases between. Germline CDR1 is LNHDA and CDR2 is SQIVND (reference sequence). CDR3 length: 14 residues. This CDR3 reads CASRDFSNTGELFF. The CDR3 bases are TGTGCCAGTCGGGACTTTTCGAACACCGGGGAGCTGTTTTTT.

The rearrangement uses TRBV7-3 and TRBJ2-5; D is unresolved. The ends were cut back, 3 bases at V and 5 bases at J, with 13 bases in the middle. Germline loops: CDR1 SGHTA, CDR2 FQGTGA. This CDR3 has 14 amino acids. CDR3 bases: TGTGCCAGCAGCTTCTCCGCGGCCGGGGAGACCCAGTACTTC. It translates to CASSFSAAGETQYF.

The gene calls are TRBV5-5 and TRBJ2-7; 8 bases align to TRBD2. CDR3 length: 15 residues. The ends lost 3 bases at V and 5 bases at J; junction bases unmatched: 10. CDR1 and CDR2 from the germline V gene are SGHKS and YYEKEE (reference sequence). The CDR3 reads CASSSWGGRTDEQYF. The CDR3 DNA is TGTGCCAGCAGCTCATGGGGCGGGAGGACGGACGAGCAGTACTTC. Full variable domain (missing parts from reference TRBV5-5 and TRBJ2-7): DAGVTQSPTHLIKTRGQQVTLRCSPISGHKSVSWYQQVLGQGPQFIFQYYEKEERGRGNFPDRFSARQFPNYSSELNVNALLLGDSALYLCASSSWGGRTDEQYFGPGTRLTVT.

The chain is built from TRBV28 and TRBJ2-1, with TRBD2 matching over 8 bases. CDR3 size: 14 residues. Looked up from germline, CDR1 is MDHEN and CDR2 is SYDVKM. Trimming cost V 3 bases and J 2 bases; bases outside gene matches: 0. CDR3 residues: CASSFSGAYNEQFF. Written as DNA, the CDR3 is TGTGCCAGCAGTTTTAGCGGGGCCTACAATGAGCAGTTCTTC.

This sequence joins TRBV28 and TRBJ2-7, with a weak D call TRBD2 (5 bases). V was pared by 3 bases and J by 6 bases, with 15 bases between. The CDR3 consists of 14 residues. Looked up from germline, CDR1 is MDHEN and CDR2 is SYDVKM. The CDR3 nucleotides read TGTGCCAGCAGTTTGCGGGCTGTCGTTCTCGAGCAGTACTTC. Translated: CASSLRAVVLEQYF.

The J gene is TRBJ2-2, the V gene TRBV4-1; 13 nucleotides agree with TRBD2. The CDR3 extends over 18 amino acids. V shed 0 bases and J 1 base; nucleotides not matched to a gene: 2. CDR1 and CDR2 (germline): MGHRA, YSYEKL. CDR3 region: CASSQEGLAGKNTGELFF. CDR3 nucleotides: TGCGCCAGCAGCCAAGAGGGACTAGCGGGAAAGAACACCGGGGAGCTGTTTTTT.

V is TRBV18 and J is TRBJ2-7; D possibly corresponds to TRBD1 (6 bases). This CDR3 has 12 amino acids. V was trimmed by 3 bases and J by 4 bases, leaving 7 bases between them. In germline, CDR1 is KGHSH, CDR2 LQKENI. This CDR3 reads CASSPTGYEQYF. The CDR3 bases are TGTGCCAGCTCACCGACAGGATACGAGCAGTACTTC.

The chain couples TRBV2 to TRBJ1-5; D is uncertain. CDR1 is SNHLY, CDR2 FYNNEI, per germline. Trimming stripped 6 bases from V and 5 bases from J, with 11 bases between. CDR3 size: 13 residues. The CDR3 spells CASRAEVDQPQHF. CDR3 nucleotide sequence: TGTGCCAGCAGGGCGGAAGTGGATCAGCCCCAGCATTTT.

This chain links TRBV18 with TRBJ2-3; 7 bases are shared with TRBD1. Germline loops: CDR1 KGHSH, CDR2 LQKENI. V was clipped by 5 bases and J by 3 bases; unmatched bases: 2. The length of the CDR3 is 13 residues. The CDR3 sequence: CASSGTATDTQYF. CDR3 in DNA: TGTGCCAGCTCAGGGACAGCGACAGATACGCAGTATTTT.

This chain connects TRBV10-3 to TRBJ2-6; D is possibly TRBD1 (6 bases). This CDR3 is 15 amino acids long. Trimming cost V 10 bases and J 2 bases, with 15 bases left between them. The germline V gene encodes CDR1 ENHRY and CDR2 SYGVKD. The CDR3 region has the DNA TGTGCCACCGGAAAAACAGGGACTGGGGCCAACGTCCTGACTTTC. Residues: CATGKTGTGANVLTF.

This sequence joins TRBV27 and TRBJ2-3, with D possibly being TRBD2 (5 bases). Germline-derived CDR1 and CDR2 are MNHEY and SMNVEV (reference sequence). V was pared by 10 bases and J by 2 bases, with 16 bases between. The CDR3 covers 14 residues. This chain's CDR3 is CATRTLGNTDTQYF. CDR3 sequence (DNA): TGTGCCACCCGTACCCTCGGGAACACAGATACGCAGTATTTT.

A single count supports this clone. This chain links TRBV7-2 with TRBJ2-1; TRBD2 aligns across 14 bases. Germline values: CDR1 SGHTA, CDR2 FQGNSA. The CDR3 has 15 residues. V was pared by 5 bases and J by 10 bases, with 7 bases of the junction left unmatched. CDR3 nucleotide sequence: TGTGCCAGCAGCACTTTTAGGACTAGCGGGAGGGAGCAGTTCTTC. Translating it yields CASSTFRTSGREQFF.

V is TRBV9 and J is TRBJ2-1; D perhaps matches TRBD2 (5 bases). The CDR3 totals 13 residues. Germline CDR1 is SGDLS and CDR2 is YYNGEE. Trimming removed 5 bases at V and 10 bases at J, with 16 bases between. CDR3 sequence reads: CASSAWGEGEQFF. For the CDR3, the DNA is TGTGCCAGCAGTGCCTGGGGTGAGGGAGAGCAGTTCTTC.

The rearrangement uses TRBV7-3 and TRBJ2-5; tentative D call: TRBD2 (6 bases). Between the trimmed V and J ends, which lost 5 bases and 1 base, there was a span of 14 bases. The CDR3 is 15 amino acids. The germline CDR1 and CDR2 sequences are SGHTA and FQGTGA. CDR3 nucleotide sequence: TGTGCCAGCAGCCCGGGGACTCTTCCCCAAGAGACCCAGTACTTC. Amino acid sequence: CASSPGTLPQETQYF.

The chain employs TRBV28 and TRBJ1-1; 7 bases map to TRBD1. Per germline, CDR1 MDHEN and CDR2 SYDVKM. CDR3 size: 16 residues. V lost 6 bases to trimming and J lost 0 bases; unmatched junction nucleotides: 10. CDR3: CASSVRQGGVNTEAFF. In nucleotides, the CDR3 is TGTGCCAGCAGCGTGAGACAGGGCGGAGTGAACACTGAAGCTTTCTTT.

This chain uses TRBV5-5 with TRBJ1-2, with a possible D match to TRBD1 (5 bases). Germline V gene sequence: CDR1 SGHKS, CDR2 YYEKEE (reference sequence). The CDR3 runs to 14 residues. The V end lost 1 base, the J end lost 7 bases, and 14 bases lay between the germline ends. DNA of the CDR3: TGTGCCAGCAGCTTGATGGGGGGGTCTGGTGGCTACACCTTC. Its translation: CASSLMGGSGGYTF.

The rearrangement uses TRBV7-9 and TRBJ1-4; D might be TRBD1 (5 bases). V lost 1 base, J lost 0 bases, and 9 bases lay in between. Germline assignment: CDR1 SEHNR and CDR2 FQNEAQ (reference sequence). This CDR3 has 16 residues. The CDR3 here is CASSLVSGATNEKLFF. CDR3 sequence (DNA): TGTGCCAGCAGCTTAGTGTCGGGGGCAACTAATGAAAAACTGTTTTTT.

In DNA form, the CDR3 reads TGCGCCAGCAGCCAAGAGACTACGCGGATTTCACCCCTCCACTTT. Encoded protein: CASSQETTRISPLHF. The genes are TRBV4-1 and TRBJ1-6; D not resolved. From germline, CDR1 is MGHRA and CDR2 YSYEKL. CDR3 length: 15 amino acids. V was cut by 0 bases and J by 9 bases, with 12 bases left in between.

Here the CDR3 reads CASSSLPGQGSQLSGYTF. CDR3 bases: TGTGCCAGTAGTTCACTCCCGGGACAGGGATCACAATTGAGCGGCTACACCTTC. V and J are TRBV19 and TRBJ1-2; TRBD1 matches at 9 bases. There are 18 residues in the CDR3. V lost 5 bases and J lost 8; bases outside the gene matches: 21. The germline V gene encodes CDR1 LNHDA and CDR2 SQIVND (reference sequence).

The rearrangement uses TRBV23-1 and TRBJ2-7; TRBD2 might be the D (7 bases). TRBV23-1 carries the ORF label, with uncertain function. V lost 8 bases, J lost 5 bases, and 16 bases lay in between. The CDR3 totals 13 residues. The chain's CDR3 is CASEGGGGNEQYF. The CDR3, as DNA: TGCGCCAGCGAGGGGGGGGGCGGGAACGAGCAGTACTTC.

The chain couples TRBV7-3 to TRBJ2-1; TRBD2 matches at 7 bases. This CDR3 is 15 amino acids long. J was trimmed by 8 bases and V by 1 base; bases with no gene match: 8. Germline CDR1 is SGHTA and CDR2 is FQGTGA. This CDR3 reads CASSLKSGMGYEQFF. The CDR3, as DNA: TGTGCCAGCAGCTTAAAAAGCGGGATGGGGTATGAGCAGTTCTTC.

J is TRBJ2-1 and V is TRBV9; 9 bases map to TRBD1. This CDR3 is 16 amino acids long. Germline lookup yields CDR1 SGDLS and CDR2 YYNGEE. The junction had 13 bases not matched to a gene; V was cut back by 4 bases and J by 8 bases. The chain's CDR3 is CASSSDAGTGTDEQFF. In DNA form, the CDR3 reads TGTGCCAGCAGCTCCGACGCCGGGACAGGGACTGATGAGCAGTTCTTC.